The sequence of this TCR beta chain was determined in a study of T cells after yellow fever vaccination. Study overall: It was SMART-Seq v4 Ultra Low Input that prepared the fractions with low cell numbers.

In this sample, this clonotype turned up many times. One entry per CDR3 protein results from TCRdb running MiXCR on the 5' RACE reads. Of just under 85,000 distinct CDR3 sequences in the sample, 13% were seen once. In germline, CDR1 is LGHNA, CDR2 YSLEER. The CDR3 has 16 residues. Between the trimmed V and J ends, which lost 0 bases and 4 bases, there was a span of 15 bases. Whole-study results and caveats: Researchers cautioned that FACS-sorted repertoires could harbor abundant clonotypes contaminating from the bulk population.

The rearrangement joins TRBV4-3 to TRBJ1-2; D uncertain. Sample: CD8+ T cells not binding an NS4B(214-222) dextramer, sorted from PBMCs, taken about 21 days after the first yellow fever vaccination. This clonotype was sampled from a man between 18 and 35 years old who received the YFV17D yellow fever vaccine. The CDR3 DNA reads TGCGCCAGCAGCCAAGAGGTGACGGTAACTTCCTATGGCTACACCTTC. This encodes CASSQEVTVTSYGYTF.